This TCR beta chain was observed in a study of T cells in Graves' hyperthyroidism and ophthalmopathy. This CDR3 region has 15 residues. Germline CDR1 and CDR2: MNHEY and SMNVEV (reference sequence). Amplified TCR beta CDR3 regions came from RNA transcripts. The TCR CDR3 was amplified in a first-round RT-PCR using the HTBI primer set. MiXCR was run by TCRdb on the multiplex PCR reads, yielding one entry per CDR3 protein. The table has 400,000 or so distinct CDR3 sequences, around 15% seen once. In this sample, this clonotype turned up many times. An end of the junction does not agree with germline; a read error may underlie this. Diagnostic assessment was based on clinical symptoms, serum thyroxine and TRAb, thyroid ultrasound and orbital computed tomography.

The chain combines TRBV27 with TRBJ2-2, with TRBD2 identical over 11 bases. The sequence was collected from a woman aged 55-69 years with Graves' ophthalmopathy. Sequences were obtained from blood. CDR3 sequence reads: CASSLLAGVTGELFF. The CDR3, as DNA: TGCGCCAGCAGCTTACTAGCGGGAGTAACCGGGGAGCTGTTTTTT.